One sample yielded the 3 T cell receptor beta chains listed below, sequenced in a study of T cell repertoires in cytomegalovirus infection. Each CDR3 protein gets one entry after TCRdb re-called the reads with MiXCR. The sample yields 300,000 to 450,000 distinct CDR3 sequences, 15% to 20% seen once. The sequenced sample consisted of PBMCs. All receptors come from a human donor in good health (CMV status not recorded). Some clones in this sample may be carry-over from other donors' samples.

The chain couples TRBV7-8 to TRBJ2-5; TRBD2 might be the D (5 bases). The ends were cut back, 5 bases at V and 1 base at J, with 8 bases in the middle. Germline CDR1 is SGHVS and CDR2 is FQNEAQ. This CDR3 has 13 residues. The CDR3: CASSPAVQETQYF. For the CDR3, the DNA is TGTGCCAGCAGCCCAGCGGTCCAAGAGACCCAGTACTTC.

This clonotype has at least ten counts. V is TRBV6-1 and J is TRBJ2-7; a weak D match, TRBD1 (6 bases). Germline CDR1 reads MNHNS; CDR2 reads SASEGT. The V and J ends lost 8 bases and 3 bases respectively, with 14 bases between them. CDR3 size: 13 residues. The CDR3 sequence: CASWTTGNYEQYF. The CDR3 DNA sequence: TGTGCCAGCTGGACGACAGGTAACTACGAGCAGTACTTC.

Only a few counts were recorded for this clonotype. The CDR3 region has the DNA TGCGCCAGCAGCCAACCCGGGACGGTGAACACCGGGGAGCTGTTTTTT. Translation: CASSQPGTVNTGELFF. This chain uses TRBV4-1 with TRBJ2-2; D might be TRBD1 or TRBD2, each matching 5 bases. The V and J ends lost 2 bases and 1 base respectively, with 11 bases between them. Germline V gives CDR1 MGHRA, CDR2 YSYEKL. The CDR3 extends over 16 amino acids.